The 10 T cell receptor beta chains in this list originate from one sample, sequenced in a study of control samples from healthy donors and cancer patients. Clones were read by immunoSEQ multiplex PCR, and TCRdb kept only the in-frame ones, dropping some. The repertoire holds around 110,000 clones, with over 90% as singletons. Sequencing was done on a sample of blood. All receptors come from a man in his thirties or forties in good health.

This chain uses TRBV5-1 with TRBJ2-7, with 8 nucleotides matching TRBD1. Germline V CDR1 and CDR2: SGHRS, YFSETQ. V gave up 0 bases and J gave up 4 bases; unmatched junction bases: 18. There are 19 residues in the CDR3. CDR3 region: CASSLGKDRVLVASYEQYV. The CDR3 coding sequence is TGCGCCAGCAGCTTGGGGAAGGACAGGGTGTTGGTTGCCTCGTACGAGCAGTACGTC.

V usage is TRBV7-8 and J usage is TRBJ2-5, with 9 nucleotides matching TRBD2. There are 16 residues in the CDR3. The V segment lost 1 base and the J segment 4 bases; nucleotides outside the gene matches: 7. Germline assignment: CDR1 SGHVS and CDR2 FQNEAQ. The CDR3 DNA reads TGTGCCAGCAGCTTAGATAGCGGGGGTTTTGTAGAGACCCAGTACTTC. It codes for CASSLDSGGFVETQYF.

V is TRBV14 and J is TRBJ1-2, with D uncertain. CDR3 length equals 16 residues. The V end lost 0 bases, the J end lost 0 bases, and 11 bases lay between the germline ends. The germline gives CDR1 SGHDN, CDR2 FVKESK. The CDR3 protein is CASSQDRRGTNYGYTF. DNA of the CDR3: TGTGCCAGCAGCCAAGATCGGCGGGGTACTAACTATGGCTACACCTTC.

The CDR3 loop reads CASSLRTNSNQPQHF. Written as DNA, the CDR3 is TGTGCCAGCAGCTTACGCACGAACAGCAATCAGCCCCAGCATTTT. This chain connects TRBV7-2 to TRBJ1-5; D is unresolved. Looked up from germline, CDR1 is SGHTA and CDR2 is FQGNSA. The V end was cut by 2 bases, the J end by 1 base, with 9 bases between. The CDR3 is made up of 15 amino acids. The full variable domain, completed using reference TRBV7-2 and TRBJ1-5, is GAGVSQSPSNKVTEKGKDVELRCDPISGHTALYWYRQSLGQGLEFLIYFQGNSAPDKSGLPSDRFSAERTGGSVSTLTIQRTQQEDSAVYLCASSLRTNSNQPQHFGDGTRLSIL.

The rearrangement links TRBV5-1 to TRBJ1-1; D is uncertain. V shed 4 bases and J shed 2 bases, with 9 bases lying between them. This CDR3 is built from 13 residues. Germline V gene lookup returns CDR1 SGHRS and CDR2 YFSETQ. The CDR3 here is CASSTAANTEAFF. Here the CDR3 DNA reads TGCGCCAGCAGCACGGCAGCAAACACTGAAGCTTTCTTT.

The V gene is TRBV7-6, the J gene TRBJ2-2; TRBD1 matches at 12 bases. The junction had 19 bases not matched to a gene; V was cut back by 5 bases and J by 6 bases. The CDR3 consists of 20 residues. In germline, CDR1 is SGHVS, CDR2 FNYEAQ. The CDR3 nucleotides read TGTGCCAGCAGCCACAACCCGTTCGGGACAGGGGGCAGGGGAGCCGGGGAGCTGTTTTTT. The encoded protein is CASSHNPFGTGGRGAGELFF. Combining the CDR3 with reference TRBV7-6 and TRBJ2-2 gives the whole variable domain GAGVSQSPRYKVTKRGQDVALRCDPISGHVSLYWYRQALGQGPEFLTYFNYEAQQDKSGLPNDRFSAERPEGSISTLTIQRTEQRDSAMYRCASSHNPFGTGGRGAGELFFGEGSRLTVL.

The chain carries TRBV24-1 and TRBJ1-2; D not certain. Trimming took off 1 base at V and 5 bases at J, with 7 bases between the two ends. The CDR3 runs 13 residues. Germline V lookup: CDR1 KGHDR, CDR2 SFDVKD. The CDR3 bases are TGTGCCACCAGTGATTTAGAGTTTTATGGCTACACCTTC. Translation gives CATSDLEFYGYTF.

J is TRBJ2-3 and V is TRBV4-2; 7 nucleotides agree with TRBD1. Germline loops: CDR1 LGHNA, CDR2 YNFKEQ. CDR3 length: 16 residues. The ends lost 4 bases at V and 0 bases at J; junction bases unmatched: 7. This CDR3 reads CASSRRDRESTDTQYF. CDR3 sequence (DNA): TGTGCCAGCAGCCGTCGTGACAGGGAGAGCACAGATACGCAGTATTTT.

The V gene is TRBV15, the J gene TRBJ2-7, with D perhaps matching TRBD1 or TRBD2 (5 bases each). Per germline, CDR1 LNHNV and CDR2 YYDKDF (reference sequence). The CDR3 extends over 13 amino acids. Trimming removed 4 bases from V and 7 bases from J, with 14 bases in between. CDR3 region: CATSKRGVDEQYF. As DNA, the CDR3 is TGTGCCACCAGCAAGCGAGGGGTGGATGAGCAGTACTTC. Together with reference TRBV15 and TRBJ2-7, the CDR3 gives the full variable domain: DAMVIQNPRYQVTQFGKPVTLSCSQTLNHNVMYWYQQKSSQAPKLLFHYYDKDFNNEADTPDNFQSRRPNTSFCFLDIRSPGLGDTAMYLCATSKRGVDEQYFGPGTRLTVT.

The count of this clone is one. The chain is built from TRBV3-1 (or the pseudogene TRBV3-2) and TRBJ2-4, with TRBD2 as a possible D gene (6 bases). The CDR3 sequence is 17 residues long. Trimming removed 0 bases from V and 0 bases from J, with 12 bases in between. Germline V lookup: CDR1 LGHDT, CDR2 YNNKEL (reference sequence). The CDR3 DNA is TGTGCCAGCAGCCAAGATTTGGGGGGTCTAGCCAAAAACATTCAGTACTTC. It translates to CASSQDLGGLAKNIQYF.